These 25 T cell receptor beta chains were all obtained from the same sample, sequenced in a study of spatial heterogeneity in lung cancer. The study, taken as a whole, reports: Within tumors, counts of expanded alpha and beta TCRs tracked tumor mutation counts.

No cognate antigen is known for these TCRs. Specified time point: sample taken at primary tumor resection. TCRdb reprocessed the 5' RACE reads via MiXCR and lists one record per CDR3 protein. Of some 7,700 distinct CDR3 sequences listed, roughly a tenth are singletons. The input for sequencing was lung tumor tissue, taken at surgery. These receptors were obtained from a male donor with early-stage non-small cell lung cancer.

This clonotype is medium-sized by share. The V gene is TRBV15, the J gene TRBJ1-6; unclear D gene. CDR1 LNHNV and CDR2 YYDKDF come from the germline V gene (reference sequence). Trimming took 0 bases from V and 6 from J, leaving 9 bases between them. The CDR3 consists of 15 residues. The chain's CDR3 is CATSRDLRTNSPLHF. CDR3 DNA: TGTGCCACCAGCAGAGATCTACGGACTAATTCACCCCTCCACTTT. Full variable domain (remainder filled in from reference TRBV15 and TRBJ1-6): DAMVIQNPRYQVTQFGKPVTLSCSQTLNHNVMYWYQQKSSQAPKLLFHYYDKDFNNEADTPDNFQSRRPNTSFCFLDIRSPGLGDTAMYLCATSRDLRTNSPLHFGNGTRLTVT.

Many counts were recorded for this clonotype. J is TRBJ1-1 and V is TRBV7-9, with D unclear. The CDR3 extends over 13 amino acids. The germline V gene encodes CDR1 SEHNR and CDR2 FQNEAQ (reference sequence). Deletions cut 4 bases from V and 3 bases from J, with 9 bases between. CDR3 coding DNA: TGTGCCAGCAGCTCCGGGAAGGACACTGAAGCTTTCTTT. It yields the protein CASSSGKDTEAFF.

This clonotype was detected many times. V gene TRBV19 combines with J gene TRBJ2-2; 8 nucleotides match TRBD1. Looked up from germline, CDR1 is LNHDA and CDR2 is SQIVND (reference sequence). The junction had 4 bases not matched to a gene; V was cut back by 2 bases and J by 5 bases. CDR3 length equals 15 residues. CDR3 sequence reads: CASSIRDRGTGELFF. The CDR3, as DNA: TGTGCCAGTAGTATACGCGACAGGGGAACCGGGGAGCTGTTTTTT.

Only one count was recorded for this clonotype. A junction boundary mismatches the germline segment, possibly from a read error. The chain recombines TRBV4-2 with TRBJ2-2; tentatively, D is TRBD2 (5 bases). The CDR3 extends over 18 amino acids. Germline loops: CDR1 LGHNA, CDR2 YNFKEQ. The CDR3 loop reads CASSQDRGSLGDTGELVF. The CDR3 bases are TGTGCCAGCAGCCAAGATAGAGGCTCCCTGGGTGACACCGGGGAGCTGGTTTTT.

The chain recombines TRBV20-1 with TRBJ1-5; 9 bases line up with TRBD1. Germline-derived CDR1 and CDR2 are DFQATT and SNEGSKA (reference sequence). J was trimmed by 6 bases and V by 4 bases; bases with no gene match: 7. The CDR3 spans 14 residues. The CDR3 DNA sequence: TGCAGTGCTACCGGACAGGGGTTCGCTCAGCCCCAGCATTTT. Its translation: CSATGQGFAQPQHF.

At least ten counts were recorded for this clonotype. The J gene is TRBJ1-1, the V gene TRBV23-1; 8 bases are a match to TRBD1. TRBV23-1 falls under the ORF class, with uncertain function. The junction had 14 bases not matched to a gene; V was cut back by 0 bases and J by 5 bases. The CDR3 totals 18 residues. In DNA form, the CDR3 reads TGCGCCAGCAGTCAATCCGGAAACAGGGGGGGAAAAGGGACTGAAGCTTTCTTT. Protein sequence: CASSQSGNRGGKGTEAFF.

The V call is TRBV6-2 or TRBV6-3, the J call TRBJ2-3; D is uncertain. The CDR3 covers 15 residues. Per germline, CDR1 MNHEY and CDR2 SVGEGT. V lost 1 base and J lost 2, with 10 bases in between. CDR3 nucleotide sequence: TGTGCCAGCAGTTACTTTCTCAGGACCACAGATACGCAGTATTTT. It encodes CASSYFLRTTDTQYF.

In its sample, this clonotype is medium-sized (0.01 to 0.1%). The chain joins TRBV7-9 to TRBJ1-5; D is uncertain. V dropped 3 bases and J dropped 6 bases, with 12 bases sitting between them. The CDR3 is made up of 14 amino acids. CDR1 and CDR2 from the germline V gene are SEHNR and FQNEAQ (reference sequence). DNA of the CDR3: TGTGCCAGCAGCTTCGAGGGTGAGGGTCAGCCCCAGCATTTT. Protein sequence: CASSFEGEGQPQHF.

This clonotype was observed many times. The chain couples TRBV20-1 to TRBJ2-1, with D tentatively TRBD1 or TRBD2 (5 bases each). Looked up from germline, CDR1 is DFQATT and CDR2 is SNEGSKA (reference sequence). The CDR3 has 18 residues. The germline V and J ends were trimmed by 0 bases and 2 bases, with 20 bases remaining between them. The CDR3 protein is CSARDFGSVGTAYNEQFF. Written as DNA, the CDR3 is TGCAGTGCTAGAGATTTTGGTTCGGTAGGGACCGCCTACAATGAGCAGTTCTTC.

By share, this clonotype counts as medium-sized. This chain joins TRBV9 and TRBJ2-3; 14 nucleotides match TRBD2. The CDR3 spans 17 residues. Germline values: CDR1 SGDLS, CDR2 YYNGEE. J gave up 0 bases and V 3 bases, and 3 bases lay outside the gene matches. The CDR3 DNA reads as TGTGCCAGCAGCGGGTGGACTAGCGGGGGGAGCACAGATACGCAGTATTTT. Protein sequence: CASSGWTSGGSTDTQYF.

This clonotype was seen at least ten times. This chain joins TRBV12-3 or TRBV12-4 and TRBJ2-6; D is unclear. Trimming took 2 bases from V and 0 from J, leaving 14 bases between them. This CDR3 spans 18 amino acids. The CDR3 sequence is CASSLFGGRPSGANVLTF. The CDR3 DNA reads as TGTGCCAGCAGTTTATTTGGCGGCAGACCCTCTGGGGCCAACGTCCTGACTTTC.

This clonotype is categorized as medium-sized (0.01 to 0.1%). This chain links TRBV12-5 with TRBJ2-4; unclear D gene. Trimming removed 4 bases at V and 2 bases at J, with 9 bases between. Germline loops: CDR1 LGHNT, CDR2 FRNRAP. CDR3 length: 14 amino acids. This chain's CDR3 is CASGSLQTKNIQYF. CDR3 DNA sequence: TGTGCTAGTGGTTCACTGCAAACCAAAAACATTCAGTACTTC.

Judged by abundance, this clonotype is medium-sized. J is TRBJ2-7 and V is TRBV5-6; D is tentatively TRBD1 or TRBD2 (5 bases each). Trimming took 4 bases from V and 3 from J, leaving 11 bases between them. The CDR3 runs to 13 residues. Per germline, CDR1 SGHDT and CDR2 YYEEEE. CDR3 DNA sequence: TGTGCCAGCAGCCCGGGACCTATCTACGAGCAGTACTTC. Its translation: CASSPGPIYEQYF. Complete variable domain (other parts from reference TRBV5-6 and TRBJ2-7): DAGVTQSPTHLIKTRGQQVTLRCSPKSGHDTVSWYQQALGQGPQFIFQYYEEEERQRGNFPDRFSGHQFPNYSSELNVNALLLGDSALYLCASSPGPIYEQYFGPGTRLTVT.

This clonotype has ten or more counts. V and J are TRBV12-3 or TRBV12-4 and TRBJ1-1; tentatively, D is TRBD1 (6 bases). The CDR3 consists of 15 residues. V lost 6 bases and J lost 4, with 18 bases in between. The CDR3 here is CASRTPGGGSTEAFF. The CDR3, as DNA: TGTGCCAGCAGGACCCCGGGGGGCGGGAGCACTGAAGCTTTCTTT.

This clonotype is deemed medium-sized. The chain links TRBV6-5 to TRBJ2-5, with D perhaps being TRBD1 or TRBD2 (6 bases each). The CDR3 consists of 14 residues. Germline assignment: CDR1 MNHEY and CDR2 SVGAGI. Between the trimmed V and J ends, which lost 6 bases and 4 bases, there was a span of 15 bases. CDR3 bases: TGTGCCAGCAGATTCCGGGGGCCAGGAGAGACCCAGTACTTC. This encodes CASRFRGPGETQYF.

There are many counts of this clonotype. This rearrangement joins TRBV12-3 or TRBV12-4 to TRBJ1-1, with D unresolved. This CDR3 comprises 14 residues. Trimming pared 4 bases from V and 3 bases from J, leaving 12 bases between. The CDR3 sequence is CASSWAKVYTEAFF. The CDR3 DNA reads as TGTGCCAGCAGTTGGGCAAAAGTTTACACTGAAGCTTTCTTT.

This clonotype is medium-sized in the sample. The J gene is TRBJ1-1, the V gene TRBV28; D unresolved. CDR1 MDHEN and CDR2 SYDVKM come from the germline V gene. The CDR3 runs 11 residues. V lost 6 bases, J lost 7 bases, and 9 bases lay in between. In nucleotides, the CDR3 is TGTGCCAGCAGCCTATTTAGTGAAGCTTTCTTT. This sequence encodes CASSLFSEAFF.

The genes are TRBV20-1 and TRBJ1-1; 8 bases are a match to TRBD1. The CDR3 is made up of 14 amino acids. Trimming cost V 6 bases and J 1 base; bases outside gene matches: 7. The V gene's germline CDR1 is DFQATT and CDR2 SNEGSKA (reference sequence). For the CDR3, the DNA is TGCAGTGCCCCTAGGGACAGGCCGAACACTGAAGCTTTCTTT. Translation: CSAPRDRPNTEAFF.

This clonotype was seen a handful of times. This chain links TRBV20-1 with TRBJ1-1; possibly TRBD1 for D (5 bases). Germline V gene sequence: CDR1 DFQATT, CDR2 SNEGSKA (reference sequence). This CDR3 contains 15 residues. The ends were cut back, 2 bases at V and 0 bases at J, with 13 bases in the middle. The CDR3 spells CSARRSGTVNTEAFF. CDR3 nucleotides: TGCAGTGCTAGAAGATCCGGGACGGTGAACACTGAAGCTTTCTTT.

This clonotype turned up a few times. The rearrangement uses TRBV4-2 and TRBJ2-3; 8 bases fit TRBD2. The CDR3 sequence is 16 residues long. CDR1 and CDR2 (germline): LGHNA, YNFKEQ. Trimming at V came to 4 bases and at J to 3 bases, leaving 9 bases not matched to a gene. The CDR3 nucleotides are TGTGCCAGCAGCCGGGGGGCGGCGGGAGGAACAGATACGCAGTATTTT. Protein sequence: CASSRGAAGGTDTQYF.

This clonotype was detected only a few times. The rearrangement uses TRBV2 and TRBJ1-5, with unresolved D. The V end lost 6 bases, the J end lost 2 bases, and 11 bases lay between the germline ends. The CDR3 sequence is 14 residues long. Germline assignment: CDR1 SNHLY and CDR2 FYNNEI. The CDR3 sequence is CASRIDGGNQPQHF. The DNA for the CDR3 is TGTGCCAGCAGGATAGACGGTGGCAATCAGCCCCAGCATTTT.

Relative to its sample, this clonotype is medium-sized (0.01 to 0.1%). The J gene is TRBJ1-1, the V gene TRBV6-5, with D possibly matching TRBD1 (6 bases). V lost 5 bases and J 4 bases, leaving 8 bases between the germline ends. The CDR3 has 12 residues. Germline values: CDR1 MNHEY, CDR2 SVGAGI. The CDR3 loop is CASSSRGTEAFF. DNA of the CDR3: TGTGCCAGCAGTAGCAGGGGCACTGAAGCTTTCTTT.

This clonotype is deemed medium-sized. The rearrangement links TRBV9 to TRBJ2-1, with 11 bases lining up with TRBD1. The CDR3 has 15 residues. J lost 9 bases, V lost 1 base, and 6 bases had no gene match. Per the germline V gene, CDR1 is SGDLS and CDR2 is YYNGEE. CDR3 DNA sequence: TGTGCCAGCAGCGTATGGGGACAGGGGGACACTGAGCAGTTCTTC. Its translation: CASSVWGQGDTEQFF.

This clonotype came up many times. The junction differs from germline at one of its ends, possibly a read error. The CDR3 region is CASSFGGTGKNHF. The CDR3 coding sequence is TGTGCCAGCAGTTTCGGCGGGACAGGGAAAAATCACTTC. The chain recombines TRBV28 with TRBJ2-7, with 9 bases fitting TRBD1. The CDR3 sequence is 13 residues long. Germline CDR1 MDHEN, CDR2 SYDVKM. The variable domain in full, with the rest retrieved from reference TRBV28 and TRBJ2-7, is DVKVTQSSRYLVKRTGEKVFLECVQDMDHENMFWYRQDPGLGLRLIYFSYDVKMKEKGDIPEGYSVSREKKERFSLILESASTNQTSMYLCASSFGGTGKNHFGPGTRLTVT.

This clonotype is categorized as medium-sized. The chain uses TRBV6-6 and TRBJ1-1; D remains unclear. CDR1 and CDR2 from the germline V gene are MNHNY and SVGAGI (reference sequence). The CDR3 is 13 amino acids. Trimming took 7 bases from V and 0 from J, leaving 9 bases between them. The chain's CDR3 is CASIREMNTEAFF. The CDR3 nucleotides are TGTGCCAGCATTCGGGAGATGAACACTGAAGCTTTCTTT.